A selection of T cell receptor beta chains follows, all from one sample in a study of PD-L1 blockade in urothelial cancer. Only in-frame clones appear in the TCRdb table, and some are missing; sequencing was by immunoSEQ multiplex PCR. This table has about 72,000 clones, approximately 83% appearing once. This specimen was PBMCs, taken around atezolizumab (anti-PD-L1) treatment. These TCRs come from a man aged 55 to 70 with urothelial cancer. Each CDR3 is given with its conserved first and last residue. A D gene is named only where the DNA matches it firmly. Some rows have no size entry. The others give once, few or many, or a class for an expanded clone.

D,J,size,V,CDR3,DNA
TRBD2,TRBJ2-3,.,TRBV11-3,CASSLGSGTTDTQYF,TGTGCCAGCAGCTTAGGGAGCGGGACCACAGATACGCAGTATTTT
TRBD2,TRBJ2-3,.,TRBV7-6,CASSLGGRDTDTQYF,TGTGCCAGCAGCTTGGGCGGGAGAGACACAGATACGCAGTATTTT
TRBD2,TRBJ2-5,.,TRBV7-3,CASSTGTSGQETQYF,TGTGCCAGCAGCACCGGGACTAGCGGACAAGAGACCCAGTACTTC
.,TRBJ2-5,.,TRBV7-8,CASSLQETQYF,TGTGCCAGCAGCCTCCAAGAGACCCAGTACTTC
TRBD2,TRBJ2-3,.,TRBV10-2,CASTSRTSGGASPDTQYF,TGCGCCAGCACCAGTAGGACTAGCGGGGGGGCTTCCCCAGATACGCAGTATTTT
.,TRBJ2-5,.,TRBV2,CASRVWGGGLETQYF,TGTGCCAGCAGGGTTTGGGGCGGGGGCCTAGAGACCCAGTACTTC
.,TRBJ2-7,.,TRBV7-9,CASSLGNGLANEQYF,TGTGCCAGCAGCTTAGGGAACGGTCTAGCAAACGAGCAGTACTTC
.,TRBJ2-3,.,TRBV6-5,CASRADSADTQYF,TGTGCCAGCAGAGCGGACAGCGCAGATACGCAGTATTTT
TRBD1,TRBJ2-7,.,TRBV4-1,CASSQVHSGGTYEQYF,TGCGCCAGCAGCCAAGTACATTCAGGGGGCACCTACGAGCAGTACTTC
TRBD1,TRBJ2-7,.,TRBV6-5,CASRTSTGSSYEQYF,TGTGCCAGCAGGACCTCGACAGGGAGCTCCTACGAGCAGTACTTC
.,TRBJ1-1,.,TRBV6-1,CASRPGLWNTEAFF,TGTGCCAGCAGGCCGGGACTCTGGAACACTGAAGCTTTCTTT
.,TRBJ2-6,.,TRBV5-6,CASSRWGAGANVLTF,TGTGCCAGCAGCCGGTGGGGGGCTGGGGCCAACGTCCTGACTTTC
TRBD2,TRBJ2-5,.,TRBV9,CASSPRLAEETQYF,TGTGCCAGCAGCCCCCGGCTAGCGGAAGAGACCCAGTACTTC
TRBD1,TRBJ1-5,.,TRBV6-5,CASSRTGYSNQPQHF,TGTGCCAGCAGTAGGACAGGGTATAGCAATCAGCCCCAGCATTTT
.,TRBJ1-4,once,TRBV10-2,CASSLKGLGNEKLFF,TGCGCCAGCAGTTTGAAGGGACTAGGCAATGAAAAACTGTTTTTT
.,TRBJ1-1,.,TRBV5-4,CASSLQGVNTEAFF,TGTGCCAGCAGCTTGCAGGGCGTGAACACTGAAGCTTTCTTT
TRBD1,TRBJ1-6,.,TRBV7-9,CASSLGQPQSPLHF,TGTGCCAGCAGCTTGGGACAGCCACAATCACCCCTCCACTTT
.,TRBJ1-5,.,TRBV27,CASSLGSRGNQPQHF,TGTGCCAGCAGTTTGGGGTCCCGGGGAAATCAGCCCCAGCATTTT
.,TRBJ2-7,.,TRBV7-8,CASSFSGGRREQYF,TGTGCCAGCAGCTTCTCCGGGGGGCGGAGAGAGCAGTACTTC
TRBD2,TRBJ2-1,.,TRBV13,CASSPTGRREQFF,TGTGCCAGCAGCCCCACCGGGAGGCGAGAGCAGTTCTTC
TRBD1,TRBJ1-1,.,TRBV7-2,CASSLDGTADTEAFF,TGTGCCAGCAGCTTAGATGGGACAGCCGACACTGAAGCTTTCTTT
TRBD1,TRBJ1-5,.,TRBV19,CASSIHHRGTGQPQHF,TGTGCCAGTAGTATCCATCACAGGGGAACGGGGCAGCCCCAGCATTTT
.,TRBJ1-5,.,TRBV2,CASSSRESNQPQHF,TGTGCCAGCAGCTCTCGGGAGAGCAATCAGCCCCAGCATTTT
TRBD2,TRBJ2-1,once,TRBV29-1,CSVDIAGGIYNEQFF,TGCAGCGTTGATATAGCGGGGGGAATTTACAATGAGCAGTTCTTC
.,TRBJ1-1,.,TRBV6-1,CASSQTVNTEAFF,TGTGCCAGCAGTCAGACAGTGAACACTGAAGCTTTCTTT
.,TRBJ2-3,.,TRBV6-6,CASNPLEGSTDTQYF,TGTGCCAGCAATCCCCTAGAGGGTAGCACAGATACGCAGTATTTT
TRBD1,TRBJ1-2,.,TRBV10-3,CAISESDRGDYGYTF,TGTGCCATCAGTGAGTCGGACAGGGGGGACTATGGCTACACCTTC
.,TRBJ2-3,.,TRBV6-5,CASSPIGTSTDTQYF,TGTGCCAGCAGCCCGATTGGTACTAGCACAGATACGCAGTATTTT
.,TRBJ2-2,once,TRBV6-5,CASSYSRTANTGELFF,TGTGCCAGCAGTTACTCCAGAACAGCGAACACCGGGGAGCTGTTTTTT
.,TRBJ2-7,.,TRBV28,CASSTTSDISYEQYF,TGTGCCAGCAGCACTACCTCGGACATTTCCTACGAGCAGTACTTC
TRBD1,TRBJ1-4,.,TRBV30,CAWSGIGTGRGEKLFF,TGTGCCTGGAGTGGTATCGGGACAGGGAGGGGAGAAAAACTGTTTTTT
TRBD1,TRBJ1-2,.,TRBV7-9,CASSPRTGYGYTF,TGTGCCAGCAGCCCGCGGACAGGATATGGCTACACCTTC
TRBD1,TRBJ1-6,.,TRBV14,CASSRGTGGSSPLHF,TGTGCCAGCAGCCGCGGGACAGGGGGCAGTTCACCCCTCCACTTT
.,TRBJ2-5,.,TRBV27,CASSSYRDTRYQETQYF,TGTGCCAGCAGTTCGTACCGGGACACAAGGTACCAAGAGACCCAGTACTTC
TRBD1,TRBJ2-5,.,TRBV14,CASSHQGQGTQETQYF,TGTGCCAGCAGCCATCAGGGACAGGGAACCCAGGAGACCCAGTACTTC
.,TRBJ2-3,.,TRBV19,CASSIDSNTDTQYF,TGTGCCAGTAGTATAGATAGTAACACAGATACGCAGTATTTT
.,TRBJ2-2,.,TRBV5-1,CASSPLQNSELFF,TGCGCCAGCAGCCCCCTTCAGAACAGCGAGCTGTTTTTT
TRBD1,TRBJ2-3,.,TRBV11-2,CASSFGQATDTQYF,TGTGCCAGCAGCTTCGGACAGGCCACAGATACGCAGTATTTT
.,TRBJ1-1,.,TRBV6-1,CASSVATANTEAFF,TGTGCCAGCAGTGTTGCGACAGCGAACACTGAAGCTTTCTTT
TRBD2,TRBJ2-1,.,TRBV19,CASSTGRGGYNEQFF,TGTGCCAGTAGTACGGGGCGGGGGGGTTACAATGAGCAGTTCTTC